This TCR beta chain comes out of a study of T cell responses to AZD1222 COVID-19 vaccine (dated by TCRdb to about 2021). With respect to the entire study: TCR sequencing was performed for some 250 trial participants, of whom 200 to 210 were given two doses of AZD1222 and around 25 were given two doses of MenACWY control vaccine. Trial participants were enrolled into age subgroups of 18-55, 56-69 and 70-plus years, which contained approximately 150, 28 and 58 TCR-sequenced participants, respectively.

The CDR3 regions of human TCRbeta chains were analyzed by immunosequencing. The source study handled its data this way. Repertoire TCRs were matched against a reference library of SARS-CoV-2-specific TCRs generated with the MIRA antigen-specificity platform. Breadth meant the fraction of unique TCRs that were SARS-CoV-2-associated, whereas depth meant the fraction of total T cells that were SARS-CoV-2-associated. Using the MIRA data, each spike-specific TCR was mapped to the spike region that the TCR reacts to and placed in a CD4 or CD8 class. Log10-transformed breadth and depth values were compared by one-way ANOVA with Sidak's multiple comparisons tests. TCRdb re-hosts the immuneACCESS table, in-frame sequences only. Its copies lack some clones; in the studies checked, an unresolved V gene accounts for under half of them, and the cause for the rest is not known. The V and J calls and clone size come from that table; D and trimming were worked out from the DNA. The sample includes approximately 110,000 clones, with approximately 90% observed a single time. 2.5% of the sample is taken by the ten largest.

The time point label, as the study defines it: about 28 days (+/-7) after the second vaccine dose. AZD1222 recipients given second doses at about 4 weeks or at about 12 weeks were pooled, since spike-specific TCR depth and breadth were not found to differ between the two schedules. Vaccinee samples were obtained from the UK trials COV001 and COV002, which included a single-blind randomized controlled phase 2/3 trial of AZD1222 (ChAdOx1 nCoV-19) in healthy adults. For TCRbeta chain sequencing, PBMC samples from trial participants were taken at day 0 and at day 28 after the second dose. This clone has just one count. Its specific antigen is unknown. Base qualities are missing; no much larger clone stands one base away. Germline trimming amounts to 4 bases on V and 1 base on J, with 9 as the count of junction bases outside the gene matches. According to the germline V gene, CDR1 reads SGHTA and CDR2 reads FQGTGA. Counted from cysteine to phenylalanine, this CDR3 has 16 amino acids. Just the 48-base CDR3 DNA is kept, in frame starting at base 1.

The paper as a whole reports these results and caveats: Reportedly, close to half of the unique spike-specific TCRs recognized epitopes lying outside the regions that are mutated in the B.1.351 and B.1.1.7 variants. The 56-69-year group was small, and its depth increase did not reach significance, likely because of low power. After two AZD1222 doses, spike-specific TCR breadth and depth were significantly higher than at day 0 and than in MenACWY recipients. Because no day 14 peak-response samples were available, repertoires were characterized only after the peak T cell response. Vaccine-associated CD4 TCRs spanned the whole spike protein, with dominant responses in regions 160-218 and 743-854. Participants were mostly white British and included more females than males, and it was suggested by the authors that clonal diversity may have been underestimated. Conclusions about previously exposed vaccinees were limited because only a handful of AZD1222 recipients were SARS-CoV-2 seropositive at baseline.

Sequences were derived from peripheral blood, sampled 28 days after the second AZD1222 dose. This receptor was identified in an adult who received the AZD1222 COVID-19 vaccine. Rearrangement joined TRBV7-3 to TRBJ1-1; TRBD1 lines up with 7 middle nucleotides. The CDR3 is CASSSTGRPSNTEAFF. Read as DNA, the sequence is TGTGCCAGCAGCTCGACAGGGCGGCCCTCGAACACTGAAGCTTTCTTT.